These 20 T cell receptor beta chains were sequenced from one sample in a study of spatial heterogeneity in lung cancer. TCRdb used MiXCR to reprocess the 5' RACE reads, holding one entry per CDR3 protein. The table records fewer than 65,000 distinct CDR3 sequences, about 6.3% of them present only once. Time point noted: sample taken at primary tumor resection. The sample was PBMCs, taken at surgery. The receptors originated from a female donor with early-stage non-small cell lung cancer.

This clonotype has ten or more counts. This chain links TRBV28 with TRBJ1-5; no clear D gene. Germline lookup yields CDR1 MDHEN and CDR2 SYDVKM. The ends were cut back, 1 base at V and 0 bases at J, with 10 bases in the middle. This CDR3 has 16 amino acids. For the CDR3, the DNA is TGTGCCAGCAGTTTATTGGCCCTTTATAGCAATCAGCCCCAGCATTTT. This gives the protein CASSLLALYSNQPQHF.

The chain carries TRBV6-1 and TRBJ1-4; no clear D gene. Trimming pared 4 bases from V and 8 bases from J, leaving 11 bases between. This CDR3 is built from 13 residues. Germline V gene lookup returns CDR1 MNHNS and CDR2 SASEGT. Written as DNA, the CDR3 is TGTGCCAGCAGTGGGGTGGCAGCCGAAAAACTGTTTTTT. Encoded protein: CASSGVAAEKLFF.

In its sample, this clonotype was seen a few times. The chain is built from TRBV2 and TRBJ1-3; possibly TRBD1 for D (5 bases). Germline CDR1 SNHLY, CDR2 FYNNEI. This CDR3 has 13 amino acids. The germline V and J ends were trimmed by 6 bases and 5 bases, with 11 bases remaining between them. CDR3 bases: TGTGCCAGCAGACCCGACAGTCGAAACACCATATATTTT. Translation gives CASRPDSRNTIYF. The full variable domain, rest sourced from reference TRBV2 and TRBJ1-3, is EPEVTQTPSHQVTQMGQEVILRCVPISNHLYFYWYRQILGQKVEFLVSFYNNEISEKSEIFDDQFSVERPDGSNFTLKIRSTKLEDSAMYFCASRPDSRNTIYFGEGSWLTVV.

This clonotype was counted ten times or more. The rearrangement joins TRBV6-2 or TRBV6-3 to TRBJ2-3, with D perhaps given as TRBD1 or TRBD2 (5 bases each). Germline CDR1 MNHEY, CDR2 SVGEGT. The ends were cut back, 7 bases at V and 2 bases at J, with 10 bases in the middle. This CDR3 has 13 amino acids. The CDR3 region has the DNA TGTGCCAGCATAGGGGACGACACAGATACGCAGTATTTT. The encoded protein is CASIGDDTDTQYF.

This clonotype occurred many times. This chain links TRBV5-6 with TRBJ2-2; D tentatively fits TRBD1 or TRBD2 (5 bases each). The CDR3 is 15 residues long. Trimming stripped 2 bases from V and 3 bases from J, with 11 bases between. Looked up from germline, CDR1 is SGHDT and CDR2 is YYEEEE. This chain's CDR3 is CASSFWDPYTGELFF. DNA of the CDR3: TGTGCCAGCAGCTTCTGGGACCCCTACACCGGGGAGCTGTTTTTT.

The chain has TRBV3-1 and TRBJ1-5; D is ambiguous. Trimming took 6 bases from V and 3 from J, leaving 9 bases between them. From germline, CDR1 is LGHDT and CDR2 YNNKEL (reference sequence). CDR3 length: 13 residues. The CDR3 DNA reads TGTGCCAGCAGTAGGCAGCTCAATCAGCCCCAGCATTTT. It is translated as CASSRQLNQPQHF.

This clonotype was observed at least ten times. One end of the junction fails to match germline, which may point to a read error. V gene TRBV7-7 combines with J gene TRBJ2-1, with D possibly matching TRBD1 (6 bases). Germline V gene lookup returns CDR1 SSHAT and CDR2 FNYEAQ (reference sequence). This CDR3 is built from 13 residues. Written as DNA, the CDR3 is TGTGCTAGCAGTACCGACAGGTACAATGAGCAGTTCTTC. It is translated as CASSTDRYNEQFF.

This clonotype was detected many times. The CDR3 DNA sequence: TGTGCCAGCAGCCTACTAGCGGGGGGGGCCGATACGCAGTATTTT. Translating it yields CASSLLAGGADTQYF. The chain joins TRBV7-2 to TRBJ2-3; 13 nucleotides line up with TRBD2. This CDR3 is built from 15 residues. Germline CDR1 SGHTA, CDR2 FQGNSA. The junction had 5 bases not matched to a gene; V was cut back by 5 bases and J by 6 bases. Based on the CDR3 plus reference TRBV7-2 and TRBJ2-3, the full variable domain is GAGVSQSPSNKVTEKGKDVELRCDPISGHTALYWYRQSLGQGLEFLIYFQGNSAPDKSGLPSDRFSAERTGGSVSTLTIQRTQQEDSAVYLCASSLLAGGADTQYFGPGTRLTVL.

This clonotype was detected a few times. V usage is TRBV4-1 and J usage is TRBJ1-1; possibly TRBD1 for D (5 bases). Trimming took 0 bases from V and 0 from J, leaving 8 bases between them. The germline V gene encodes CDR1 MGHRA and CDR2 YSYEKL. The CDR3 runs to 15 residues. CDR3 loop: CASSQESRVNTEAFF. The DNA for the CDR3 is TGCGCCAGCAGCCAAGAGAGCAGGGTGAACACTGAAGCTTTCTTT.

This clonotype showed up many times. This chain connects TRBV7-8 to TRBJ2-7; 7 nucleotides align to TRBD2. The CDR3 spans 16 residues. J lost 0 bases, V lost 3 bases, and 8 bases had no gene match. CDR1 and CDR2 from the germline V gene are SGHVS and FQNEAQ. This chain's CDR3 is CASSFRPSGSSYEQYV. As DNA, the CDR3 is TGTGCCAGCAGCTTCCGACCTAGCGGATCCTCCTACGAGCAGTACGTC.

This clonotype was detected ten times or more. The chain recombines TRBV12-3 or TRBV12-4 with TRBJ2-2, with D perhaps assigned TRBD1 or TRBD2 (5 bases each). The CDR3 length is 16 residues. The V and J ends lost 3 bases and 7 bases respectively, with 18 bases between them. CDR3 sequence (DNA): TGTGCCAGCAGTTTGCAAGAGAGAGGGGCTGACGGGGAGCTGTTTTTT. Residues: CASSLQERGADGELFF.

This clonotype was picked up many times. In nucleotides, the CDR3 is TGCAGTGCTAGTTTTATGAAACTAACAGGGATCGGTCAGCCCCAGCATTTT. Residues: CSASFMKLTGIGQPQHF. This chain joins TRBV20-1 and TRBJ1-5; D perhaps matches TRBD1 (6 bases). Trimming pared 3 bases from V and 6 bases from J, leaving 24 bases between. Germline V gene lookup returns CDR1 DFQATT and CDR2 SNEGSKA (reference sequence). The CDR3 runs 17 residues.

This clonotype was observed at least ten times. CDR3 sequence reads: CSVEVAGPYGYTF. The CDR3 nucleotides are TGCAGCGTTGAAGTGGCAGGGCCCTATGGCTACACCTTC. V is TRBV29-1 and J is TRBJ1-2; D is perhaps TRBD1 (5 bases). The CDR3 loop spans 13 amino acids. Germline CDR1 is SQVTM and CDR2 is ANQGSEA. The V end was cut by 1 base, the J end by 4 bases, with 10 bases between.

This clonotype occurred many times. One junction end disagrees with the germline gene, perhaps due to a read error. DNA of the CDR3: TGTGCCAGCTCCCAGACCCCTGGGGCTCCGCACTTC. Its protein product is CASSQTPGAPHF. The chain joins TRBV18 to TRBJ2-7; D is possibly TRBD1 (5 bases). The length of the CDR3 is 12 residues. Germline V gene data show CDR1 as KGHSH and CDR2 as LQKENI.

There are a few counts of this clonotype. The chain joins TRBV9 to TRBJ2-4; maybe TRBD2 (5 bases). CDR3 length: 17 amino acids. Between the trimmed V and J ends, which lost 3 bases and 3 bases, there was a span of 19 bases. Germline CDR1 SGDLS, CDR2 YYNGEE. The CDR3, as DNA: TGTGCCAGCAGCGGGACTCACTCCGAATTAGGCAAAAACATTCAGTACTTC. As protein: CASSGTHSELGKNIQYF. Drawing the rest from reference TRBV9 and TRBJ2-4, the complete variable domain is DSGVTQTPKHLITATGQRVTLRCSPRSGDLSVYWYQQSLDQGLQFLIQYYNGEERAKGNILERFSAQQFPDLHSELNLSSLELGDSALYFCASSGTHSELGKNIQYFGAGTRLSVL.

Ten or more counts support this clonotype. The chain combines TRBV29-1 with TRBJ2-3; no clear D gene. The CDR3 has 16 amino acids. V lost 4 bases to trimming and J lost 0 bases, with 17 bases between them. CDR1 and CDR2 from the germline V gene are SQVTM and ANQGSEA. CDR3 in amino acids: CSVGHLLTSSTDTQYF. CDR3 bases: TGCAGCGTTGGGCACCTTCTCACTTCTAGCACAGATACGCAGTATTTT.

At least ten counts were recorded for this clonotype. The chain recombines TRBV7-2 with TRBJ2-7; 10 bases are a match to TRBD2. The germline V gene encodes CDR1 SGHTA and CDR2 FQGNSA. V lost 5 bases and J lost 5; bases outside the gene matches: 6. This CDR3 region has 14 residues. The CDR3 sequence: CASSTTSGSHEQYF. CDR3 coding DNA: TGTGCCAGCAGCACGACTAGCGGGTCCCACGAGCAGTACTTC.

The sample holds many counts of this clonotype. CDR3 nucleotides: TGCGCCAGCAGCGCAAGCGGGGACCCCACAGATACGCAGTATTTT. Translating gives CASSASGDPTDTQYF. This sequence joins TRBV5-1 and TRBJ2-3; TRBD2 matches 7 bases. Trimming at V came to 4 bases and at J to 2 bases, leaving 7 bases not matched to a gene. Germline V CDR1 and CDR2: SGHRS, YFSETQ. The CDR3 runs to 15 residues. The entire variable domain, with the rest obtained from reference TRBV5-1 and TRBJ2-3, is as follows: KAGVTQTPRYLIKTRGQQVTLSCSPISGHRSVSWYQQTPGQGLQFLFEYFSETQRNKGNFPGRFSGRQFSNSRSEMNVSTLELGDSALYLCASSASGDPTDTQYFGPGTRLTVL.

Note on this clonotype: A much larger clone differs from this one at a single base, so this may be a read error. This sequence joins TRBV7-9 and TRBJ2-7; D unresolved. The CDR3 contains 11 residues. The V gene's germline CDR1 is SEHNR and CDR2 FQNEAQ (reference sequence). In nucleotides, the CDR3 is TGTGCCAGCAGCTTCACTTACGAGCTGTACTTC. As protein: CASSFTYELYF.

This clonotype was seen ten or more times. The rearrangement links TRBV15 to TRBJ1-2; D gene uncertain. Trimming removed 3 bases at V and 3 bases at J, with 14 bases between. CDR1 and CDR2 (germline): LNHNV, YYDKDF (reference sequence). The CDR3 sequence is 15 residues long. In nucleotides, the CDR3 is TGTGCCACCAGCAGTCCGACGAAGGGTCACTATGGCTACACCTTC. Translation gives CATSSPTKGHYGYTF.